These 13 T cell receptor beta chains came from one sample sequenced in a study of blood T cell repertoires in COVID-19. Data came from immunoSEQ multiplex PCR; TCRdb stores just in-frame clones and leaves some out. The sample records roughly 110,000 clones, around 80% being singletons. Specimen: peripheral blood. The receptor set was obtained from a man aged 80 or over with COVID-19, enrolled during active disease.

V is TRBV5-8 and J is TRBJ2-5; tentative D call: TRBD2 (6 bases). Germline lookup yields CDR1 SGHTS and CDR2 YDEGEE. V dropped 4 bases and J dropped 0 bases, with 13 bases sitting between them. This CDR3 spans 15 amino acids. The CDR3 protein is CASSRGSIYQETQYF. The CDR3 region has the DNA TGTGCCAGCAGCCGGGGGAGTATCTACCAAGAGACCCAGTACTTC. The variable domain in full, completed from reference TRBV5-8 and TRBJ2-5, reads EAGVTQSPTHLIKTRGQQATLRCSPISGHTSVYWYQQALGLGLQFLLWYDEGEERNRGNFPPRFSGRQFPNYSSELNVNALELEDSALYLCASSRGSIYQETQYFGPGTRLLVL.

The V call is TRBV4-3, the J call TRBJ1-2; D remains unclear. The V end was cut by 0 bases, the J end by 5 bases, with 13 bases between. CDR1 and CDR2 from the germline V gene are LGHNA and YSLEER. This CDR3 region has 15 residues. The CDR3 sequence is CASSQEDVRGYGYTF. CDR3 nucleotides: TGCGCCAGCAGCCAAGAAGACGTTCGGGGATATGGCTACACCTTC.

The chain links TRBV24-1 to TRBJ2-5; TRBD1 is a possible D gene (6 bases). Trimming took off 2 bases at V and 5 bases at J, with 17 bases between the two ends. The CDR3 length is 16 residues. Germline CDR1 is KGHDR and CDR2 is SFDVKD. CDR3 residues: CATSDWSQGPGETQYF. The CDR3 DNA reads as TGTGCCACCAGTGATTGGTCCCAGGGGCCAGGCGAGACCCAGTACTTC.

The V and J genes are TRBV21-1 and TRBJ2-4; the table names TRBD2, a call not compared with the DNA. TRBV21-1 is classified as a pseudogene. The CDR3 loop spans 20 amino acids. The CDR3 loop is CASNEAASGVKTRAKNIQYF. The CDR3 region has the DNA TGTGCCAGCAACGAGGCGGCTAGCGGCGTAAAGACCCGAGCCAAAAACATTCAGTACTTC.

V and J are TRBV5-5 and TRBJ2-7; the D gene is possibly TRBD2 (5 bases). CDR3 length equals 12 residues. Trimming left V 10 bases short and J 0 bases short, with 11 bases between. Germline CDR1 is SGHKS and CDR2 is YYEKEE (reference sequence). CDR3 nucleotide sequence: TGTGCCTCCATGAGGGACTCCTACGAGCAGTACTTC. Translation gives CASMRDSYEQYF.

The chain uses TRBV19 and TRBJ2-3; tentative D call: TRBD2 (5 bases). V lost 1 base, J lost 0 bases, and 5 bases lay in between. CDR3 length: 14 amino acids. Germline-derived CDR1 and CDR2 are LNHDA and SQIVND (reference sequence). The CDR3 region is CASSIGGSTDTQYF. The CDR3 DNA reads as TGTGCCAGTAGTATAGGCGGGAGCACAGATACGCAGTATTTT.

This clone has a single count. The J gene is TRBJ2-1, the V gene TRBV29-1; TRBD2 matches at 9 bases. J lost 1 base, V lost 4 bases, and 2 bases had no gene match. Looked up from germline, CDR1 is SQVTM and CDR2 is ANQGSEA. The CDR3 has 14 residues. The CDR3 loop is CSVVSGSSYNEQFF. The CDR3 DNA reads TGCAGCGTTGTTAGCGGGAGTTCCTACAATGAGCAGTTCTTC.

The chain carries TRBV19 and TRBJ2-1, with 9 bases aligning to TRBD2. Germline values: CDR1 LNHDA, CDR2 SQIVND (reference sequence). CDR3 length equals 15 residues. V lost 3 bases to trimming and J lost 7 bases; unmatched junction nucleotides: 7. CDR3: CASSIPSGVTNEQFF. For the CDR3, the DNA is TGTGCCAGTAGTATCCCTAGCGGGGTTACTAATGAGCAGTTCTTC. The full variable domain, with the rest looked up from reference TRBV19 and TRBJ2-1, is DGGITQSPKYLFRKEGQNVTLSCEQNLNHDAMYWYRQDPGQGLRLIYYSQIVNDFQKGDIAEGYSVSREKKESFPLTVTSAQKNPTAFYLCASSIPSGVTNEQFFGPGTRLTVL.

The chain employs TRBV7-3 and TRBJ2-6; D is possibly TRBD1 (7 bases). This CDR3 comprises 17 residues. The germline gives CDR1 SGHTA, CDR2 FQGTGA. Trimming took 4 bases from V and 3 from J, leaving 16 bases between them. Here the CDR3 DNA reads TGTGCCAGCAGCTCCAGCGGAGGGGGCGGTGGGGCCAACGTCCTGACTTTC. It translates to CASSSSGGGGGANVLTF. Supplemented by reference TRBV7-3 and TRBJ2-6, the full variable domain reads GAGVSQTPSNKVTEKGKYVELRCDPISGHTALYWYRQSLGQGPEFLIYFQGTGAADDSGLPNDRFFAVRPEGSVSTLKIQRTERGDSAVYLCASSSSGGGGGANVLTFGAGSRLTVL.

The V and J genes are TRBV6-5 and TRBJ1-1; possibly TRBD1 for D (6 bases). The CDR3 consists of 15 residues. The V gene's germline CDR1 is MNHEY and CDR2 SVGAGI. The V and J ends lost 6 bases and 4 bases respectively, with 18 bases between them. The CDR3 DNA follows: TGTGCCAGCAGCCTATTGGGGGGGCTTGGCACTGAAGCTTTCTTT. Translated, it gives CASSLLGGLGTEAFF.

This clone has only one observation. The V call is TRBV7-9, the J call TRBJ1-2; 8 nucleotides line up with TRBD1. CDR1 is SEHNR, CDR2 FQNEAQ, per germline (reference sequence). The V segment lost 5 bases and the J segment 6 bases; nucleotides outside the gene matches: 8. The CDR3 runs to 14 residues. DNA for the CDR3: TGTGCCAGCAGCCTCGACAGGGGCCGAGATGGCTACACCTTC. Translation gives CASSLDRGRDGYTF.

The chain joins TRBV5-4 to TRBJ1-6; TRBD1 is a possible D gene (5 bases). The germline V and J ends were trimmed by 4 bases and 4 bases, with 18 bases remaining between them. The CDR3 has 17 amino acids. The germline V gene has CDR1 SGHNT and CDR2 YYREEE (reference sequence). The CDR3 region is CASSHRRRVEYNSPLHF. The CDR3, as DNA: TGTGCCAGCAGCCACAGACGCAGGGTCGAGTATAATTCACCCCTCCACTTT.

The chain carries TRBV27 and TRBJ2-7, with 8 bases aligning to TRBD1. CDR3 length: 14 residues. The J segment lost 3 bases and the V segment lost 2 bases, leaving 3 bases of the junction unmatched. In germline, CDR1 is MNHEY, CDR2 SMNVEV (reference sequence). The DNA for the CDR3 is TGTGCCAGCAGTTTACAGGGGGCGTTCTACGAGCAGTACTTC. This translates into CASSLQGAFYEQYF.